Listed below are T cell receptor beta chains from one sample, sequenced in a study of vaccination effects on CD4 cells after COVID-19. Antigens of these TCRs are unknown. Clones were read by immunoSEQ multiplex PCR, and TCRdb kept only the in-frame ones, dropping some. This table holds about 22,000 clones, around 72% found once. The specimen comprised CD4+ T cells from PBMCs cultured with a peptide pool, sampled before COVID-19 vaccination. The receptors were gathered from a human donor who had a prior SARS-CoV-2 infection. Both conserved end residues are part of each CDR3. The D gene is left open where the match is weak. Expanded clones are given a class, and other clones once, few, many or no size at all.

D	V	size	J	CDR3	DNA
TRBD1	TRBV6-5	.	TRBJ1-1	CASSTTGGYTEAFF	TGTGCCAGCAGTACCACAGGGGGCTACACTGAAGCTTTCTTT
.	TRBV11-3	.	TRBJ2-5	CASSRYHSGETQYF	TGTGCCAGCAGCCGATACCACTCGGGGGAGACCCAGTACTTC
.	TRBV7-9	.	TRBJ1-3	CASSLPWDTHTIYF	TGTGCCAGCAGCTTACCCTGGGACACACACACCATATATTTT
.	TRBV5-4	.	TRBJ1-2	CASSLPRGGRDYGYTF	TGTGCCAGCAGCTTGCCGCGCGGGGGGCGCGACTATGGCTACACCTTC
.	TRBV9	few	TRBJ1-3	CASSARGPGNTIYF	TGTGCCAGCAGCGCCAGGGGACCTGGAAACACCATATATTTT
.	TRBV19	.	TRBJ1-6	CASKLRPGQPADNSPLHF	TGTGCCAGTAAACTCAGACCCGGACAGCCCGCCGATAATTCACCCCTCCACTTT
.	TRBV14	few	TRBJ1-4	CASSQRDFGYNEKLFF	TGTGCCAGCAGCCAGAGGGATTTCGGATATAATGAAAAACTGTTTTTT
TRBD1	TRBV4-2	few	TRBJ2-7	CASSHPLADRGAYEQYF	TGTGCCAGCAGCCACCCCTTGGCCGACAGGGGAGCGTACGAGCAGTACTTC
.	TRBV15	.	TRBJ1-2	CATSRLSGAPVNGYTF	TGTGCCACCAGCAGGCTATCGGGGGCTCCGGTAAATGGCTACACCTTC
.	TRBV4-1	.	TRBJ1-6	CASSQAVRQVSYNSPLHF	TGCGCCAGCAGCCAAGCCGTTAGACAGGTCTCCTATAATTCACCCCTCCACTTT
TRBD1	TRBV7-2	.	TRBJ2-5	CASSFPGQGQETQYF	TGTGCCAGCAGCTTTCCGGGACAGGGGCAAGAGACCCAGTACTTC
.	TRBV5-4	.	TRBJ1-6	CASSLEANSPLHF	TGTGCCAGCAGCTTGGAGGCGAATTCACCCCTCCACTTT
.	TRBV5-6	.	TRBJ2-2	CASSLGGVGTGELFF	TGTGCCAGCAGCTTGGGGGGTGTTGGCACCGGGGAGCTGTTTTTT
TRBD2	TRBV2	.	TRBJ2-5	CASSPGTNMETQYF	TGTGCCAGCAGTCCCGGGACTAACATGGAGACCCAGTACTTC
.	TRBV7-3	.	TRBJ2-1	CASSSGLPPYNEQFF	TGTGCCAGCAGCTCGGGACTCCCTCCCTACAATGAGCAGTTCTTC
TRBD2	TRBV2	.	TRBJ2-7	CASSEKSALFGLAGGRHSYEQYF	TGTGCCAGCAGTGAGAAGTCGGCCTTATTTGGACTAGCGGGAGGGCGTCACTCCTACGAGCAGTACTTC
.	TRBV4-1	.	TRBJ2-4	CASSHLVVLDRVQYF	TGCGCCAGCAGCCATTTAGTGGTCCTTGACCGCGTTCAGTACTTC
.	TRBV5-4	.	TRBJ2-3	CASNRGSTTDTQYF	TGTGCCAGCAATCGCGGTAGCACTACAGATACGCAGTATTTT
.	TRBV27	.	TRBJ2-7	CASTSGRGLAYEQYF	TGTGCCAGCACCTCGGGCAGGGGCCTTGCCTACGAGCAGTACTTC
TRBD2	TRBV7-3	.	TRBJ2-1	CASSLFGVAGGLNNEQFF	TGTGCCAGCAGCTTATTCGGAGTAGCGGGGGGTTTAAACAATGAGCAGTTCTTC
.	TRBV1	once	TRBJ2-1	CTSSQAREGTVGFDEQFF	TGCACCAGCAGCCAAGCCCGGGAGGGGACTGTCGGTTTCGATGAGCAGTTCTTC
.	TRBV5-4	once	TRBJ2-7	CASSLSVRNYEQYF	TGTGCCAGCAGCTTGTCGGTCAGAAACTACGAGCAGTACTTC
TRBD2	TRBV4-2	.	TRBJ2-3	CASSQARRSGRLTSTDTQYF	TGTGCCAGCAGCCAAGCGCGGAGGAGCGGGAGGCTTACTAGCACAGATACGCAGTATTTT
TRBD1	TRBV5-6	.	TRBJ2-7	CASSAGPGTGDREQYF	TGTGCCAGCAGCGCCGGACCCGGGACAGGGGACAGAGAGCAGTACTTC
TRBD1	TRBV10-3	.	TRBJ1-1	CAIRMATGGNTEAFF	TGTGCCATCAGAATGGCGACAGGGGGGAACACTGAAGCTTTCTTT
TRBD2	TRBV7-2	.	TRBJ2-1	CASRLAGGGYEQFF	TGTGCCAGCAGGCTAGCGGGAGGGGGTTATGAGCAGTTCTTC
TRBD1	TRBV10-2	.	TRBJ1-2	CASSLDRENYGYTF	TGCGCCAGCAGCTTAGACAGGGAGAACTATGGCTACACCTTC
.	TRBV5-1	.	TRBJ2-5	CASSLGGAGQETQYF	TGCGCCAGCAGCTTGGGCGGGGCGGGCCAAGAGACCCAGTACTTC
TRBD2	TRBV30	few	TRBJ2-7	CAWRPQIDPAGAAYEQYF	TGTGCCTGGAGGCCCCAGATTGACCCAGCGGGGGCCGCCTACGAGCAGTACTTC
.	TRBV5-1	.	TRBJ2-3	CASSLGGIGDTQYF	TGCGCCAGCAGCTTGGGGGGTATAGGAGATACGCAGTATTTT
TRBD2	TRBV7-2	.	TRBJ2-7	CASSLNIGTSGGEQYF	TGTGCCAGCAGCTTAAATATCGGGACTAGTGGTGGGGAGCAGTACTTC
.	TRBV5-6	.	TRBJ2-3	CASRRGVNTQYF	TGTGCCAGCAGGCGGGGAGTTAATACGCAGTATTTT
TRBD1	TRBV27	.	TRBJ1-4	CASSRDRAANEKLFF	TGTGCCAGCAGTCGAGACAGGGCTGCTAATGAAAAACTGTTTTTT
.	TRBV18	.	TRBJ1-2	CASSPPSSGSAGYTF	TGTGCCAGCTCACCACCTTCCAGTGGTTCGGCCGGCTACACCTTC
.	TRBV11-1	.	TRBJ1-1	CASSFRGENTEAFF	TGTGCCAGCAGCTTCCGCGGGGAGAACACTGAAGCTTTCTTT
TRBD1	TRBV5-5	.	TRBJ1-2	CASSLVEGARYGYTF	TGTGCCAGCAGCTTGGTAGAGGGGGCTCGGTATGGCTACACCTTC
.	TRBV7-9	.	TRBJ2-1	CASSGGVDPKFF	TGTGCCAGCAGCGGCGGGGTGGACCCGAAGTTCTTC
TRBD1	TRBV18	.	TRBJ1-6	CASSPFPGQGSSSYNSPLHF	TGTGCCAGCTCACCATTTCCGGGACAGGGATCCAGCTCCTATAATTCACCCCTCCACTTT
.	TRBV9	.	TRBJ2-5	CASSVGPTGETQYF	TGTGCCAGCAGCGTAGGTCCCACGGGGGAGACCCAGTACTTC
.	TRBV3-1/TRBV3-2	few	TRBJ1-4	CASSQDYARATNEKLFF	TGTGCCAGCAGCCAAGATTACGCCAGGGCAACTAATGAAAAACTGTTTTTT
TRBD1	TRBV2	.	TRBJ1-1	CASTRDRGYTEAFF	TGTGCCAGCACTCGGGACAGGGGGTACACTGAAGCTTTCTTT
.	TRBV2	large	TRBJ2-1	CASSTTRGGSYNEQFF	TGTGCCAGCAGTACGACTCGAGGGGGCTCCTACAATGAGCAGTTCTTC
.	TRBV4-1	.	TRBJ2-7	CASSQVFVPYEQYF	TGCGCCAGCAGCCAAGTTTTTGTTCCCTACGAGCAGTACTTC
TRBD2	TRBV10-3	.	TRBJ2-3	CAISDASGSTDTQYF	TGTGCCATCAGTGATGCTAGCGGTAGCACAGATACGCAGTATTTT